The 26 T cell receptor beta chains reported below all come from one sample, sequenced in a study of Tregs in tolerant kidney transplant recipients. Assay: immunoSEQ multiplex PCR; the TCRdb copy retains only in-frame clones and omits some. The table for this sample gives more than 30,000 clones. The sequencing here drew on CD8+ T cells from blood, taken before the transplant. These receptors originate from a human donor who received a combined kidney and bone marrow transplant.

Points on this clone: The missing CDR3 end, 3 residues past where the read stops, is filled in from the germline J gene. The chain joins TRBV19 to TRBJ2-2, with a possible D match to TRBD2 (6 bases). This CDR3 has 14 amino acids. Trimming pared 1 base from V and 6 bases from J, leaving 9 bases between. Germline loops: CDR1 LNHDA, CDR2 SQIVND (reference sequence). This chain's CDR3 is CASSIAASAGELFF. The CDR3 DNA, read in part, is TGTGCCAGTAGTATAGCAGCTAGCGCCGGGGAG. Full variable domain (remainder filled in from reference TRBV19 and TRBJ2-2): DGGITQSPKYLFRKEGQNVTLSCEQNLNHDAMYWYRQDPGQGLRLIYYSQIVNDFQKGDIAEGYSVSREKKESFPLTVTSAQKNPTAFYLCASSIAASAGELFFGEGSRLTVL.

The DNA read from the CDR3 is TGTGCCAGCAGTAGTGACAGTATTGAA. Its translation is CASSSDSIE. In full, the CDR3 is CASSSDSIEAFF. The rearrangement uses TRBV7-9 and TRBJ1-1; D might be TRBD1 (5 bases). With the read ending 3 residues before the CDR3 end, the germline J gene is used to fill in that end. The germline V gene has CDR1 SEHNR and CDR2 FQNEAQ (reference sequence). Trimming cost V 6 bases and J 7 bases, with 12 bases left between them. The CDR3 has 12 amino acids. Combining the CDR3 with reference TRBV7-9 and TRBJ1-1 gives the whole variable domain DTGVSQNPRHKITKRGQNVTFRCDPISEHNRLYWYRQTLGQGPEFLTYFQNEAQLEKSRLLSDRFSAERPKGSFSTLEIQRTEQGDSAMYLCASSSDSIEAFFGQGTRLTVV.

Concerning this clone itself: The observed sequence ends 3 residues before the CDR3 terminus, with the missing tail filled in from the germline J gene. The rearrangement joins TRBV19 to TRBJ1-1, with 8 bases fitting TRBD1. The length of the CDR3 is 17 residues. The germline gives CDR1 LNHDA, CDR2 SQIVND (reference sequence). Unmatched junction bases numbered 17, after V lost 6 bases and J lost 5 bases. The covered CDR3 bases are TGTGCCAGTAGCCGAGTGACAGGGGATGCCGGGGGGACTGAA. Amino acids: CASSRVTGDAGGTE. The complete CDR3 reads CASSRVTGDAGGTEAFF. Full variable domain (remainder filled in from reference TRBV19 and TRBJ1-1): DGGITQSPKYLFRKEGQNVTLSCEQNLNHDAMYWYRQDPGQGLRLIYYSQIVNDFQKGDIAEGYSVSREKKESFPLTVTSAQKNPTAFYLCASSRVTGDAGGTEAFFGQGTRLTVV.

In the case of this clone: The CDR3 is cut off 3 residues early in the read; its end comes from the germline J gene. This rearrangement joins TRBV4-1 to TRBJ2-2, with D unclear. The germline gives CDR1 MGHRA, CDR2 YSYEKL. Deletions cut 2 bases from V and 6 bases from J, with 10 bases between. CDR3 length: 14 residues. The sequenced CDR3 bases are TGCGCCAGCAGCCAACTCGTTAGCCCCGGGGAG. This encodes CASSQLVSPGE. The CDR3 in its entirety is CASSQLVSPGELFF.

Points on this clone: The read ends 3 residues early relative to the CDR3; the germline J gene fills the gap. The rearrangement uses TRBV29-1 and TRBJ2-7; maybe TRBD1 (5 bases). Deletions cut 7 bases from V and 5 bases from J, with 15 bases between. This CDR3 is built from 12 residues. In germline, CDR1 is SQVTM, CDR2 ANQGSEA. The CDR3 here is CSATRAPNEQYF. The sequenced CDR3 bases are TGCAGCGCGACCAGGGCCCCCAACGAG.

As for this clone: The read falls 3 residues short of the CDR3 end, and the missing part is taken from the germline J gene. The chain recombines TRBV4-1 with TRBJ2-6; TRBD1 might be the D (5 bases). V shed 2 bases and J shed 2 bases, with 16 bases lying between them. The CDR3 consists of 18 residues. The germline gives CDR1 MGHRA, CDR2 YSYEKL. The CDR3 sequence: CASSQTVWGEPGANVLTF. Partial CDR3 DNA: TGCGCCAGCAGCCAAACGGTTTGGGGCGAACCTGGGGCCAACGTC.

Comments on this clone: The observed sequence ends 3 residues before the CDR3 terminus, with the missing tail filled in from the germline J gene. The V call is TRBV5-1, the J call TRBJ2-2; 12 nucleotides align to TRBD1. The CDR3 has 18 residues. Germline V gene sequence: CDR1 SGHRS, CDR2 YFSETQ. V trimming: 0 bases; J trimming: 6 bases; junction bases outside the gene matches: 9. CDR3 bases read: TGCGCCAGCAGCTTGGAGCCGGGACAGGGGGCGAGAGCCGGGGAG. Protein product: CASSLEPGQGARAGE. The entire CDR3 is CASSLEPGQGARAGELFF.

A note on this clone: The read halts 3 residues ahead of the CDR3 end, with the missing end drawn from the germline J gene. J is TRBJ2-1 and V is TRBV7-9, with 9 positions matching TRBD2. The CDR3 spans 15 residues. J gave up 7 bases and V 2 bases, and 6 bases lay outside the gene matches. The V gene's germline CDR1 is SEHNR and CDR2 FQNEAQ (reference sequence). CDR3 bases read: TGTGCCAGCAGCTTACTTAGCGGGAGTCGAAATGAG. Protein: CASSLLSGSRNE. The full CDR3 protein is CASSLLSGSRNEQFF. Full variable domain (outside the CDR3, taken from reference TRBV7-9 and TRBJ2-1): DTGVSQNPRHKITKRGQNVTFRCDPISEHNRLYWYRQTLGQGPEFLTYFQNEAQLEKSRLLSDRFSAERPKGSFSTLEIQRTEQGDSAMYLCASSLLSGSRNEQFFGPGTRLTVL.

Points on this clone: The CDR3 goes on 3 residues after the read ends, and that part is filled in from the germline J gene. The chain couples TRBV7-8 to TRBJ2-5, with TRBD2 as a possible D gene (6 bases). Germline V lookup: CDR1 SGHVS, CDR2 FQNEAQ. The germline V and J ends were trimmed by 4 bases and 5 bases, with 20 bases remaining between them. This CDR3 contains 16 residues. The CDR3 loop is CASSSRGGSGDETQYF. Partial CDR3 DNA: TGTGCCAGCAGCTCAAGGGGTGGTTCGGGGGATGAGACC. Full variable domain (missing parts from reference TRBV7-8 and TRBJ2-5): GAGVSQSPRYKVAKRGQDVALRCDPISGHVSLFWYQQALGQGPEFLTYFQNEAQLDKSGLPSDRFFAERPEGSVSTLKIQRTQQEDSAVYLCASSSRGGSGDETQYFGPGTRLLVL.

Comments on this clone: The read finishes 3 residues shy of the CDR3 end, and the germline J gene is used to complete it. The chain recombines TRBV6-1 with TRBJ1-2; 11 positions agree with TRBD1. CDR1 is MNHNS and CDR2 is SASEGT in the germline V gene. CDR3 size: 17 residues. This chain's CDR3 is CASSEPEDRGRREGYTF. The CDR3 DNA, read in part, is TGTGCCAGCAGTGAACCTGAGGACAGGGGGCGACGAGAAGGC.

CDR3 sequence: CASSAQLGPSLEQYF. CDR3 DNA (partial): TGTGCCAGCAGCGCACAACTAGGGCCAAGTCTCGAG. The chain carries TRBV5-5 and TRBJ2-7, with D possibly TRBD2 on 5 matching bases. The read terminates 3 residues before the CDR3 end, so the remaining end is supplied by the germline J gene. Trimming removed 4 bases from V and 6 bases from J, with 20 bases in between. The germline CDR1 and CDR2 sequences are SGHKS and YYEKEE (reference sequence). The CDR3 runs 15 residues.

On this clone: The read gets to within 3 residues of the CDR3 end, and the germline J gene fills in the rest. This chain joins TRBV2 and TRBJ1-2, with 8 bases lining up with TRBD1. Per the germline V gene, CDR1 is SNHLY and CDR2 is FYNNEI. CDR3 length: 16 amino acids. The CDR3 region is CASSSHSGTGAPGYTF. The CDR3 DNA, read in part, is TGTGCCAGCAGTTCCCACAGCGGGACAGGCGCGCCCGGC.

Concerning this clone: The read terminates 3 residues before the CDR3 end, so the remaining end is supplied by the germline J gene. This chain joins TRBV19 and TRBJ2-5, with TRBD2 matching 12 bases. CDR1 is LNHDA, CDR2 SQIVND, per germline (reference sequence). The CDR3 sequence is 16 residues long. V was pared by 6 bases and J by 5 bases, with 10 bases of the junction left unmatched. The chain's CDR3 is CASSSLAGGPGETQYF. Partial CDR3 DNA: TGTGCCAGTAGCTCTCTAGCGGGAGGGCCTGGGGAGACC.

CDR3 sequence reads: CASSFGQGSYEQYF. Incomplete CDR3 DNA: TGTGCCAGCAGCTTTGGACAGGGATCCTACGAG. The V call is TRBV5-6, the J call TRBJ2-7; 8 nucleotides align to TRBD1. The read is 3 residues too short to cover the CDR3 end, so that end is filled in from the germline J gene. The junction had 2 bases not matched to a gene; V was cut back by 2 bases and J by 1 base. Germline V gene lookup returns CDR1 SGHDT and CDR2 YYEEEE. CDR3 size: 14 residues. Looking up the rest from reference TRBV5-6 and TRBJ2-7 gives the full variable domain: DAGVTQSPTHLIKTRGQQVTLRCSPKSGHDTVSWYQQALGQGPQFIFQYYEEEERQRGNFPDRFSGHQFPNYSSELNVNALLLGDSALYLCASSFGQGSYEQYFGPGTRLTVT.

As to this clone: Read sequence stops 3 residues before the CDR3 end, and the germline J gene provides the missing end. The V and J genes are TRBV7-9 and TRBJ2-7, with 9 nucleotides matching TRBD2. CDR1 is SEHNR, CDR2 FQNEAQ, per germline (reference sequence). Trimming took 3 bases from V and 3 from J; bases not matched to a gene: 6. The CDR3 has 15 amino acids. The CDR3 loop reads CASSFGGRVLYEQYF. The sequenced CDR3 bases are TGTGCCAGCAGCTTCGGCGGGAGGGTCCTCTACGAG. Using reference TRBV7-9 and TRBJ2-7 for the parts outside the CDR3, the full variable domain is DTGVSQNPRHKITKRGQNVTFRCDPISEHNRLYWYRQTLGQGPEFLTYFQNEAQLEKSRLLSDRFSAERPKGSFSTLEIQRTEQGDSAMYLCASSFGGRVLYEQYFGPGTRLTVT.

Comment on this clone: The CDR3 is cut off 3 residues early in the read; its end comes from the germline J gene. The rearrangement uses TRBV13 and TRBJ2-1, with a tentative D call TRBD2 (5 bases). This CDR3 region has 16 residues. V was trimmed by 7 bases and J by 0 bases, leaving 16 bases between them. The V gene's germline CDR1 is PRHDT and CDR2 FYEKMQ (reference sequence). The CDR3 protein is CASTPRGAPSYNEQFF. Partial CDR3 DNA: TGTGCCAGCACCCCCCGGGGAGCGCCCTCCTACAATGAG.

About this clone: The read terminates 3 residues ahead of where the CDR3 ends, so the germline J gene completes it. This chain connects TRBV5-1 to TRBJ2-7; D gene unclear. The CDR3 sequence is 12 residues long. The germline CDR1 and CDR2 sequences are SGHRS and YFSETQ. V was clipped by 0 bases and J by 3 bases, with 4 bases between them. The sequenced CDR3 bases are TGCGCCAGCAGCTTGGATCGCTACGAG. Translated: CASSLDRYE. Given in full, the CDR3 is CASSLDRYEQYF. Drawing the rest from reference TRBV5-1 and TRBJ2-7, the complete variable domain is KAGVTQTPRYLIKTRGQQVTLSCSPISGHRSVSWYQQTPGQGLQFLFEYFSETQRNKGNFPGRFSGRQFSNSRSEMNVSTLELGDSALYLCASSLDRYEQYFGPGTRLTVT.

Turning to this clone: The read terminates 3 residues before the CDR3 end, so the remaining end is supplied by the germline J gene. This chain uses TRBV2 with TRBJ2-7, with 9 bases fitting TRBD2. J gave up 2 bases and V 0 bases, and 5 bases lay outside the gene matches. Looked up from germline, CDR1 is SNHLY and CDR2 is FYNNEI. This CDR3 contains 16 residues. The CDR3 sequence is CASSEAATSGTYEQYF. The sequenced CDR3 bases are TGTGCCAGCAGTGAAGCGGCGACTAGCGGTACCTACGAG. Using reference TRBV2 and TRBJ2-7 for the parts outside the CDR3, the full variable domain is EPEVTQTPSHQVTQMGQEVILRCVPISNHLYFYWYRQILGQKVEFLVSFYNNEISEKSEIFDDQFSVERPDGSNFTLKIRSTKLEDSAMYFCASSEAATSGTYEQYFGPGTRLTVT.

On this clone: Sequencing ends 3 residues short of the CDR3 end; the germline J gene provides the rest. The J gene is TRBJ1-4, the V gene TRBV20-1; the D gene is possibly TRBD1 (6 bases). Germline CDR1 reads DFQATT; CDR2 reads SNEGSKA (reference sequence). Trimming cost V 0 bases and J 8 bases, with 22 bases left between them. This CDR3 contains 17 residues. Incomplete CDR3 DNA: TGCAGTGCTAGAGATCCCTCAAACAGGGAACCTGGCGAAAAA. Its protein is CSARDPSNREPGEK. The full CDR3 protein is CSARDPSNREPGEKLFF.

Notes on this clone: The read is 3 residues too short to cover the CDR3 end, so that end is filled in from the germline J gene. V usage is TRBV2 and J usage is TRBJ2-5, with D tentatively TRBD1 (9 bases). CDR3 length: 16 residues. Trimming took 7 bases from V and 4 from J, leaving 22 bases between them. Looked up from germline, CDR1 is SNHLY and CDR2 is FYNNEI. The CDR3 here is CASTTRGGQGLETQYF. The DNA read from the CDR3 is TGTGCCAGCACTACCCGGGGGGGACAGGGTTTAGAGACC.

A remark on this clone: The observed sequence ends 3 residues before the CDR3 terminus, with the missing tail filled in from the germline J gene. This rearrangement joins TRBV19 to TRBJ2-7, with a weak D call TRBD1 (5 bases). Germline CDR1 and CDR2: LNHDA and SQIVND (reference sequence). The ends were cut back, 6 bases at V and 3 bases at J, with 12 bases in the middle. This CDR3 region has 13 residues. The covered CDR3 bases are TGTGCCAGTAGGCAGGGAAGAAGCTACGAG. This encodes CASRQGRSYE. The entire CDR3 reads CASRQGRSYEQYF.

On this clone itself: The sequenced fragment ends 3 residues before the CDR3 boundary, so the rest is inferred from the germline J gene. This rearrangement joins TRBV19 to TRBJ1-1; D is perhaps TRBD1 (6 bases). The CDR3 totals 15 residues. Trimming removed 3 bases from V and 3 bases from J, with 14 bases in between. From germline, CDR1 is LNHDA and CDR2 SQIVND (reference sequence). Incomplete CDR3 DNA: TGTGCCAGTAGTATGGCGGGGGGCCCATACACTGAA. It yields the protein CASSMAGGPYTE. The CDR3 as a whole reads CASSMAGGPYTEAFF.

Of note for this clone: Coverage ceases 3 residues before the CDR3 finishes, and the germline J gene fills in the end. The V and J genes are TRBV14 and TRBJ1-1; tentative D call: TRBD1 (5 bases). The CDR3 totals 15 residues. With 1 base removed from V and 2 bases from J, the gap between germline ends came to 11 bases. CDR1 and CDR2 (germline): SGHDN, FVKESK. CDR3 amino acids: CASSQVPGQNTEAFF. CDR3 DNA (partial): TGTGCCAGCAGCCAAGTTCCAGGGCAAAACACTGAA.

Remarks on this clone: Read coverage stops 3 residues before the CDR3 terminus; the germline J gene supplies the remainder. V is TRBV10-3 and J is TRBJ2-7, with 9 bases aligning to TRBD2. Germline V gene lookup returns CDR1 ENHRY and CDR2 SYGVKD. The trim removed 8 bases at V and 3 bases at J, leaving 5 bases unmatched. The CDR3 loop spans 13 amino acids. CDR3 residues: CAIGAGGGYEQYF. The CDR3 bases that were read are TGTGCCATCGGAGCGGGAGGCGGCTACGAG.

Comment on this clone: Read coverage stops 3 residues before the CDR3 terminus; the germline J gene supplies the remainder. This chain uses TRBV10-3 with TRBJ2-1; D is perhaps TRBD2 (5 bases). The CDR3 has 14 amino acids. Between the trimmed V and J ends, which lost 3 bases and 7 bases, there was a span of 13 bases. CDR1 and CDR2 from the germline V gene are ENHRY and SYGVKD. The CDR3 sequence is CAISDGNRLNEQFF. Partial CDR3 DNA: TGTGCCATCAGTGACGGCAACAGACTAAATGAG.

Details on this clone: Coverage ceases 3 residues before the CDR3 finishes, and the germline J gene fills in the end. The gene calls are TRBV13 and TRBJ2-7; 7 bases match TRBD2. CDR3 length: 14 residues. Trimming took 5 bases from V and 3 from J; bases not matched to a gene: 7. Per the germline V gene, CDR1 is PRHDT and CDR2 is FYEKMQ (reference sequence). CDR3 region: CASSPGLQSYEQYF. The sequenced CDR3 bases are TGTGCCAGCAGCCCGGGACTACAAAGCTACGAG.